This TCR beta chain was found in a study of OX40 agonist ivuxolimab in advanced cancers. Overall study: Ivuxolimab, an antibody that agonizes OX40 (CD134), was administered to the patients.

Study-level results: Blood T cells, both CD4+ and CD8+, expanded clonally by week 6 at 0.1 to 3.0 mg/kg. The study found that CD8+ T cells averaged more expanded clones than CD4+.

Losses at the gene ends were 2 bases for V and 7 bases for J; bases not matched to a gene: 11. CDR1 SGHRS and CDR2 YFSETQ come from the germline V gene. The CDR3 runs 15 residues. With respect to this clone: Antigen: not known.

The method was immunoSEQ multiplex PCR; TCRdb's version includes in-frame clones alone and lacks a portion of them. The sample lists about 53,000 clones, 75% to 80% occurring once. The TCR was taken from an adult with an advanced solid tumor such as melanoma, head and neck, liver or kidney cancer. The chain combines TRBV5-1 with TRBJ1-2; TRBD1 matches 7 bases. The sequenced sample was CD4+ or CD8+ T cells sorted from blood, obtained in a trial of the OX40 agonist ivuxolimab. The CDR3 sequence: CASSLEGGLRSGYTF. For the CDR3, the DNA is TGCGCCAGCAGCTTAGAAGGGGGCTTAAGGAGTGGCTACACCTTC.